This T cell receptor (beta chain) was sequenced in a study of cytomegalovirus exposure and HLA in healthy donors. Study outcomes and limitations: A few CMV-associated chains proved CMV antigen-specific in vitro. Cytomegalovirus-associated TCR beta chains were listed, numbering 150 to 200.

Assay: immunoSEQ multiplex PCR; the TCRdb copy retains only in-frame clones and omits some. The sample consists of about 130,000 clones, roughly 86% of them appearing once. Germline CDR1 SGHVS, CDR2 FNYEAQ. The ends were cut back, 5 bases at V and 6 bases at J, with 10 bases in the middle. There are 13 residues in the CDR3. This clone was found once. Antigen specificity is unknown. The clonotype originates from a man under 40 in good health and CMV-seronegative. The V and J genes are TRBV7-6 and TRBJ2-2, with D hard to call. Sequencing was done on a sample of PBMCs. The CDR3, as DNA: TGTGCCAGCAGCCCCCGTTGGCCCGGGGAGCTGTTTTTT. This encodes CASSPRWPGELFF. Using reference TRBV7-6 and TRBJ2-2 for the parts outside the CDR3, the full variable domain is GAGVSQSPRYKVTKRGQDVALRCDPISGHVSLYWYRQALGQGPEFLTYFNYEAQQDKSGLPNDRFSAERPEGSISTLTIQRTEQRDSAMYRCASSPRWPGELFFGEGSRLTVL.